This TCR beta chain was identified in a study of T cell responses to AZD1222 COVID-19 vaccine. Study observations and caveats: Vaccination with two AZD1222 doses was followed by a rise in Spike-specific TCR breadth and depth.

Trimming shortened V by 2 bases and J by 4 bases, and 11 bases separated the two germline ends. CDR3 size: 13 residues. Germline CDR1 reads GTSNPN; CDR2 reads SVGIG (reference sequence). Of note for this clone: The antigen is not known.

Here immunoSEQ multiplex PCR was the method, and the copy in TCRdb shows in-frame clones only, minus some. The profile shows about 100,000 clones, 70% to 90% of them singletons. The rearrangement links TRBV30 to TRBJ1-1; maybe TRBD1 (5 bases). The origin of this receptor is an adult in good health. The sample in question was peripheral blood, obtained on day 0 of AZD1222 vaccination. CDR3 coding DNA: TGTGCCTGGAGTCACCAGGGTTTCACTGAAGCTTTCTTT. This codes for CAWSHQGFTEAFF.